Presented here are 18 T cell receptor beta chains from one specimen sequenced in a study of T cell therapy after organ transplantation (dated by TCRdb to 2018 to 2020). The library was built by means of the immunoSEQ multiplex PCR assay. Not all clones reach the TCRdb copy of this immuneACCESS table, which keeps in-frame sequences only. Checked studies attribute under half of the gap to unresolved V genes and leave the rest unexplained. The sample table records approximately 6,100 clones; roughly 74% of these occur just once. 25% to 30% of the sample comes from the top ten. This specimen's time point label, interpreted: 4-8 weeks after completion of therapy. These receptors' targets are unknown. The source material was CD8+ T cells from blood, sampled after autologous CMV-specific T cell therapy. These receptors all stem from a human patient who had received a solid organ transplant and had CMV disease. It is possible that, after a transplant, some T cells come from the graft donor.

As for this clone: One end of the junction fails to match germline, which may point to a read error. This sequence joins TRBV7-7 and TRBJ2-2, with D perhaps TRBD1 or TRBD2 (5 bases each). This CDR3 comprises 17 residues. The germline gives CDR1 SSHAT, CDR2 FNYEAQ (reference sequence). The DNA for the CDR3 is TGTGCTAGCAGCTTACCTATCGGGGCAGGTAACACCGGGGAGCTGTTTTTT. It translates to CASSLPIGAGNTGELFF.

The CDR3 region is CASSPSTSGRRETQYF. The CDR3 DNA reads TGTGCCAGCAGCCCTTCGACTAGCGGGAGGCGAGAGACCCAGTACTTC. The gene calls are TRBV27 and TRBJ2-5, with 13 bases matching TRBD2. Germline trimming cut 6 bases from V and 4 bases from J; bases unmatched to any gene: 8. The V gene's germline CDR1 is MNHEY and CDR2 SMNVEV (reference sequence). The CDR3 has 16 residues.

V is TRBV27 and J is TRBJ2-1; D is unresolved. Germline CDR1 reads MNHEY; CDR2 reads SMNVEV (reference sequence). CDR3 length equals 15 residues. V was clipped by 0 bases and J by 0 bases, with 6 bases between them. The CDR3 DNA reads as TGTGCCAGCAGTTTATCCTCATACTCCTACAATGAGCAGTTCTTC. Its protein is CASSLSSYSYNEQFF.

This chain connects TRBV7-9 to TRBJ1-3; D gene ambiguous. V was cut by 2 bases and J by 0 bases, with 5 bases left in between. Looked up from germline, CDR1 is SEHNR and CDR2 is FQNEAQ (reference sequence). The CDR3 consists of 14 residues. This chain's CDR3 is CASSLQYSGNTIYF. CDR3 in DNA: TGTGCCAGCAGCTTACAGTACTCTGGAAACACCATATATTTT.

The V call is TRBV6-6, the J call TRBJ1-4, with D unresolved. This CDR3 has 11 amino acids. The germline V and J ends were trimmed by 0 bases and 8 bases, with 1 base remaining between them. Germline CDR1 and CDR2: MNHNY and SVGAGI (reference sequence). In DNA form, the CDR3 reads TGTGCCAGCAGTTACTCAGAAAAACTGTTTTTT. Translation: CASSYSEKLFF.

V gene TRBV7-6 combines with J gene TRBJ1-2; D might be TRBD1 (5 bases). V gave up 1 base and J gave up 10 bases, with 10 bases separating them. CDR3 size: 12 residues. Germline CDR1 reads SGHVS; CDR2 reads FNYEAQ. The CDR3: CASSLGGRAYTF. The DNA for the CDR3 is TGTGCCAGCAGCTTAGGCGGCAGGGCCTACACCTTC.

In its sample, this clone was seen once. This chain joins TRBV4-3 and TRBJ2-7, with D possibly matching TRBD1 (6 bases). The CDR3 loop spans 15 amino acids. Trimming left V 0 bases short and J 4 bases short, with 13 bases between. Per germline, CDR1 LGHNA and CDR2 YSLEER. The CDR3 nucleotides are TGCGCCAGCAGCCAAGATCGGGACATAACGTACGAGCAGTACTTC. It translates to CASSQDRDITYEQYF.

V usage is TRBV6-7 and J usage is TRBJ1-1, with unresolved D. TRBV6-7 counts as an open reading frame of uncertain function. V lost 5 bases to trimming and J lost 1 base, with 17 bases between them. This CDR3 has 16 amino acids. CDR3 sequence reads: CASSITFGRRNTEAFF. The CDR3 nucleotides are TGTGCCAGCAGTATAACATTCGGACGGCGGAACACTGAAGCTTTCTTT.

This clone is labeled as medium-sized (0.01 to 0.1%). The chain uses TRBV28 and TRBJ2-7, with TRBD2 identical over 8 bases. The CDR3 has 20 amino acids. The germline V gene has CDR1 MDHEN and CDR2 SYDVKM. Trimming cost V 1 base and J 0 bases; bases outside gene matches: 17. DNA of the CDR3: TGTGCCAGCAGTTTATACCCCTCACTAGCGGAACTAACTATCTCCTACGAGCAGTACTTC. Protein product: CASSLYPSLAELTISYEQYF.

This rearrangement joins TRBV28 to TRBJ2-7; 13 bases are shared with TRBD2. Looked up from germline, CDR1 is MDHEN and CDR2 is SYDVKM. V trimming: 4 bases; J trimming: 1 base; junction bases outside the gene matches: 10. The CDR3 spans 18 residues. The CDR3 DNA sequence: TGTGCCAGCAGTTCCCCGTCCGGGACTAGCGGGGTTTCCTACGAGCAGTACTTC. Its protein is CASSSPSGTSGVSYEQYF.

V and J are TRBV4-3 and TRBJ2-7; perhaps D is TRBD1 or TRBD2 (5 bases each). This CDR3 is 16 amino acids long. The V gene lost 0 bases and the J gene lost 2 bases, with 14 bases spanning the gap. Germline CDR1 LGHNA, CDR2 YSLEER. The DNA for the CDR3 is TGCGCCAGCAGCCAAGATTTTCGGGGCAGGACCTACGAGCAGTACTTC. Translated, it gives CASSQDFRGRTYEQYF.

The chain uses TRBV30 and TRBJ2-7; TRBD2 agrees at 7 bases. The CDR3 is made up of 13 amino acids. J lost 3 bases, V lost 2 bases, and 4 bases had no gene match. The V gene's germline CDR1 is GTSNPN and CDR2 SVGIG (reference sequence). In nucleotides, the CDR3 is TGTGCCTGGAGTCATGGGGGGGACTACGAGCAGTACTTC. Translating gives CAWSHGGDYEQYF.

This clone was seen only once. The gene calls are TRBV4-3 and TRBJ1-1; possibly TRBD1 for D (6 bases). Between the trimmed V and J ends, which lost 3 bases and 4 bases, there was a span of 15 bases. This CDR3 has 15 residues. The germline V gene has CDR1 LGHNA and CDR2 YSLEER. As DNA, the CDR3 is TGCGCCAGCAGCCAGCAAAACAGGGAGGGCACTGAAGCTTTCTTT. It encodes CASSQQNREGTEAFF.

In its sample, this clone was seen once. The rearrangement uses TRBV5-4 and TRBJ2-2, with 11 bases that match TRBD2. CDR1 is SGHNT and CDR2 is YYREEE in the germline V gene (reference sequence). Losses at the gene ends were 4 bases for V and 5 bases for J; bases not matched to a gene: 10. The CDR3 is 17 residues long. The CDR3 bases are TGTGCCAGCAGCCCCGAGACTAGCGGGGTACTAACCGGGGAGCTGTTTTTT. This translates into CASSPETSGVLTGELFF.

CDR3 sequence: CASSLEVTEEGEQYF. CDR3 nucleotide sequence: TGTGCCAGCAGCTTAGAGGTTACGGAAGAGGGGGAGCAGTACTTC. The J gene is TRBJ2-7, the V gene TRBV7-6; D is tentatively TRBD1 or TRBD2 (5 bases each). Trimming took 1 base from V and 7 from J, leaving 17 bases between them. This CDR3 spans 15 amino acids. Germline values: CDR1 SGHVS, CDR2 FNYEAQ.

V gene TRBV4-1 combines with J gene TRBJ2-7; D not resolved. Germline V gene lookup returns CDR1 MGHRA and CDR2 YSYEKL. The V gene lost 4 bases and the J gene lost 3 bases, with 7 bases spanning the gap. The CDR3 length is 12 residues. CDR3 nucleotide sequence: TGCGCCAGCAGCCCCGAAGGCTACGAGCAGTACTTC. It specifies CASSPEGYEQYF.

The rearrangement links TRBV10-3 to TRBJ2-7; weak D call: TRBD2 (6 bases). CDR1 and CDR2 from the germline V gene are ENHRY and SYGVKD. The CDR3 has 12 residues. The V gene lost 8 bases and the J gene lost 0 bases, with 8 bases spanning the gap. CDR3 loop: CAILRGSYEQYF. The CDR3 DNA follows: TGTGCCATCTTGCGGGGCTCCTACGAGCAGTACTTC.

The chain links TRBV4-2 to TRBJ2-1, with D possibly matching TRBD2 (5 bases). Germline V gives CDR1 LGHNA, CDR2 YNFKEQ. The CDR3 is made up of 19 amino acids. Trimming pared 3 bases from V and 2 bases from J, leaving 23 bases between. The CDR3 nucleotides are TGTGCCAGCAGCCACGAGGCAGTACTAGTTGACAAAACCTACAATGAGCAGTTCTTC. Protein: CASSHEAVLVDKTYNEQFF.